The clone carrying this T cell receptor (beta chain) was seen only a few times. The sample comes from a study of blood T cell repertoires in COVID-19. The V and J ends lost 2 bases and 3 bases respectively, with 19 bases between them. CDR1 and CDR2 from the germline V gene are LGHDT and YNNKEL (reference sequence). This CDR3 region has 17 residues. Cohort placement rested on clinical history that participants reported themselves. Cohort 3 recovery required two negative PCRs, clearance, or symptom resolution. Repertoires were generated with immunoSEQ multiplex PCR, while TCRdb's copy carries only in-frame clones and drops some. The sample includes roughly 160,000 clones, approximately 80% of them seen just once.

Material for sequencing was PBMCs or T cells enriched from blood (not recorded which). This receptor was identified in a woman in her sixties who had recovered from COVID-19. The genes are TRBV3-1 (or the pseudogene TRBV3-2) and TRBJ1-2, with D hard to call. The CDR3 is CASSQLSNRDTYYGYTF. The DNA for the CDR3 is TGTGCCAGCAGCCAACTGTCTAACCGAGACACCTACTATGGCTACACCTTC.